A single sample gave rise to the 28 T cell receptor beta chains below, sequenced in a study of shared T cell receptors in the human thymus. Profiling relied on immunoSEQ multiplex PCR, and the TCRdb table lists in-frame clones only, not all of them. This table has 700,000 to 750,000 clones, around 85% appearing once. Another study also made use of these data, one on human thymus T cells.

The sample was thymocytes. All receptors derive from a girl under two years old with a congenital heart defect.

V gene TRBV18 combines with J gene TRBJ1-6; 9 bases fit TRBD1. CDR1 and CDR2 from the germline V gene are KGHSH and LQKENI. This CDR3 contains 17 residues. With V trimmed by 4 bases and J by 6 bases, 10 bases remained unmatched. Here the CDR3 reads CASSLNGQGMGNSPLHF. CDR3 DNA: TGTGCCAGCTCACTGAACGGACAGGGGATGGGTAATTCACCCCTCCACTTT.

This clone came up a few times. The chain couples TRBV15 to TRBJ2-7, with D possibly matching TRBD2 (5 bases). There are 15 residues in the CDR3. Trimming pared 5 bases from V and 2 bases from J, leaving 16 bases between. The germline gives CDR1 LNHNV, CDR2 YYDKDF (reference sequence). The CDR3 bases are TGTGCCACCAGCCCAAGAGGGAACTTTACCTACGAGCAGTACTTC. It yields the protein CATSPRGNFTYEQYF.

This clone was counted only a few times. V and J are TRBV5-6 and TRBJ2-7, with D unclear. Germline CDR1 is SGHDT and CDR2 is YYEEEE. With 3 bases removed from V and 3 bases from J, the gap between germline ends came to 7 bases. The CDR3 consists of 12 residues. CDR3: CASSSLSYEQYF. The CDR3 DNA follows: TGTGCCAGCAGCTCACTGAGCTACGAGCAGTACTTC.

This clone turned up a few times. This rearrangement joins TRBV11-2 to TRBJ1-1; D ambiguous. The germline V gene has CDR1 SGHAT and CDR2 FQNNGV. The CDR3 extends over 20 amino acids. The V and J ends lost 0 bases and 1 base respectively, with 24 bases between them. The CDR3 sequence is CASSLDQRGGCITPNTEAFF. For the CDR3, the DNA is TGTGCCAGCAGCTTAGATCAGCGTGGAGGGTGCATCACACCGAACACTGAAGCTTTCTTT. The full variable domain, with the rest looked up from reference TRBV11-2 and TRBJ1-1, is EAGVAQSPRYKIIEKRQSVAFWCNPISGHATLYWYQQILGQGPKLLIQFQNNGVVDDSQLPKDRFSAERLKGVDSTLKIQPAKLEDSAVYLCASSLDQRGGCITPNTEAFFGQGTRLTVV.

The genes are TRBV14 and TRBJ1-2, with 9 bases matching TRBD1. The CDR3 has 16 amino acids. The junction had 5 bases not matched to a gene; V was cut back by 1 base and J by 2 bases. Germline CDR1 reads SGHDN; CDR2 reads FVKESK. The DNA of the CDR3 is TGTGCCAGCAGCCAAGCGCCGGGACAGGGAAACTATGGCTACACCTTC. Translation gives CASSQAPGQGNYGYTF.

CDR3 in DNA: TGTGCCACCAGCGGCGCGGGACTCGGCTATGGCTACACCTTC. This sequence encodes CATSGAGLGYGYTF. The V and J genes are TRBV15 and TRBJ1-2; D is possibly TRBD1 (5 bases). The CDR3 spans 14 residues. Germline CDR1 is LNHNV and CDR2 is YYDKDF (reference sequence). With 5 bases removed from V and 4 bases from J, the gap between germline ends came to 14 bases. Full variable domain (remainder filled in from reference TRBV15 and TRBJ1-2): DAMVIQNPRYQVTQFGKPVTLSCSQTLNHNVMYWYQQKSSQAPKLLFHYYDKDFNNEADTPDNFQSRRPNTSFCFLDIRSPGLGDTAMYLCATSGAGLGYGYTFGSGTRLTVV.

The V gene is TRBV12-5, the J gene TRBJ1-1; possibly TRBD1 for D (5 bases). Trimming took off 0 bases at V and 7 bases at J, with 9 bases between the two ends. Per germline, CDR1 LGHNT and CDR2 FRNRAP. The length of the CDR3 is 13 residues. For the CDR3, the DNA is TGTGCTAGTGGTTTGGTACGGGGGAATGAAGCTTTCTTT. It specifies CASGLVRGNEAFF. The complete variable domain, with remaining parts taken from reference TRBV12-5 and TRBJ1-1, reads DARVTQTPRHKVTEMGQEVTMRCQPILGHNTVFWYRQTMMQGLELLAYFRNRAPLDDSGMPKDRFSAEMPDATLATLKIQPSEPRDSAVYFCASGLVRGNEAFFGQGTRLTVV.

As for this clone: The sample carries other DNA sequences with the same CDR3. The DNA for the CDR3 is TGCGCCAGCAGCTTGGGATCGGGCACAGATACGCAGTATTTT. As protein: CASSLGSGTDTQYF. This sequence joins TRBV5-1 and TRBJ2-3, with D uncertain. CDR1 is SGHRS and CDR2 is YFSETQ in the germline V gene. The length of the CDR3 is 14 residues. V lost 0 bases and J lost 1, with 6 bases in between.

This clone was counted only a few times. This specimen includes other DNA sequences encoding the same CDR3. The chain carries TRBV27 and TRBJ1-6; 9 positions agree with TRBD1. CDR3 length: 14 residues. In germline, CDR1 is MNHEY, CDR2 SMNVEV (reference sequence). Germline trimming cut 4 bases from V and 6 bases from J; bases unmatched to any gene: 1. In DNA form, the CDR3 reads TGTGCCAGCAGTTCGGGACAGGGTAATTCACCCCTCCACTTT. Protein sequence: CASSSGQGNSPLHF.

Concerning this clone itself: At one boundary the junction diverges from the germline segment, which might be a read error. Here the CDR3 reads CASSVDGTSGGGWETQYF. In DNA form, the CDR3 reads TGTGCCAGTAGTGTAGACGGGACTAGCGGGGGGGGCTGGGAGACCCAGTACTTC. The chain links TRBV19 to TRBJ2-5, with 16 bases identical to TRBD2. CDR1 and CDR2 from the germline V gene are LNHDA and SQIVND (reference sequence). This CDR3 comprises 18 residues.

This clone was counted a single time. This chain joins TRBV7-2 and TRBJ1-5, with TRBD1 as a possible D gene (6 bases). CDR3 length equals 15 residues. Germline lookup yields CDR1 SGHTA and CDR2 FQGNSA. V dropped 5 bases and J dropped 8 bases, with 19 bases sitting between them. The DNA for the CDR3 is TGTGCCAGCAGCCCAAGGGGGGGATGGAGTGAGCCCCAGCATTTT. It is translated as CASSPRGGWSEPQHF. The entire variable domain, with the rest obtained from reference TRBV7-2 and TRBJ1-5, is as follows: GAGVSQSPSNKVTEKGKDVELRCDPISGHTALYWYRQSLGQGLEFLIYFQGNSAPDKSGLPSDRFSAERTGGSVSTLTIQRTQQEDSAVYLCASSPRGGWSEPQHFGDGTRLSIL.

This clone appeared once. The J gene is TRBJ2-5, the V gene TRBV6-5; TRBD1 aligns across 7 bases. Trimming cost V 7 bases and J 2 bases; bases outside gene matches: 4. The CDR3 covers 13 residues. Germline CDR1 MNHEY, CDR2 SVGAGI. The CDR3: CASTSGGQETQYF. The CDR3 region has the DNA TGTGCCAGCACGTCAGGGGGACAAGAGACCCAGTACTTC.

The chain carries TRBV6-6 and TRBJ1-1, with unresolved D. Trimming took off 7 bases at V and 5 bases at J, with 14 bases between the two ends. Germline loops: CDR1 MNHNY, CDR2 SVGAGI (reference sequence). The CDR3 sequence is 13 residues long. The CDR3 DNA reads TGTGCCAGCACCCCCGGTGTGGTAACTGAAGCTTTCTTT. Translation gives CASTPGVVTEAFF.

The chain has TRBV7-9 and TRBJ1-1; D possibly corresponds to TRBD1 (6 bases). CDR3 length: 13 residues. The germline V gene has CDR1 SEHNR and CDR2 FQNEAQ (reference sequence). V was clipped by 2 bases and J by 5 bases, with 9 bases between them. For the CDR3, the DNA is TGTGCCAGCAGCTTAAGGGGGTTTACTGAAGCTTTCTTT. This codes for CASSLRGFTEAFF.

Written as DNA, the CDR3 is TGCGCCAGCAGCCAAGACCCGACAGGGAGCTATGGCTACACCTTC. Amino acids: CASSQDPTGSYGYTF. The chain employs TRBV4-1 and TRBJ1-2, with TRBD1 matching over 7 bases. V shed 0 bases and J 4 bases; nucleotides not matched to a gene: 5. CDR3 length: 15 residues. Germline CDR1 and CDR2: MGHRA and YSYEKL.

The chain links TRBV9 to TRBJ2-7; 10 nucleotides agree with TRBD1. There are 12 residues in the CDR3. Germline CDR1 reads SGDLS; CDR2 reads YYNGEE. Unmatched junction bases numbered 0, after V lost 3 bases and J lost 6 bases. The CDR3 sequence: CASSGQGAEQYF. The DNA for the CDR3 is TGTGCCAGCAGCGGACAGGGGGCCGAGCAGTACTTC.

The rearrangement uses TRBV4-3 and TRBJ1-5; 9 nucleotides line up with TRBD1. Germline V CDR1 and CDR2: LGHNA, YSLEER. This CDR3 region has 15 residues. Trimming cost V 0 bases and J 11 bases; bases outside gene matches: 8. CDR3 amino acids: CASSQDVTGGGAQHF. The CDR3 DNA follows: TGCGCCAGCAGCCAAGATGTAACAGGGGGCGGGGCCCAGCATTTT.

The chain is built from TRBV7-2 and TRBJ2-1, with 15 bases lining up with TRBD2. V shed 6 bases and J 4 bases; nucleotides not matched to a gene: 10. The CDR3 is 18 residues long. Germline V gives CDR1 SGHTA, CDR2 FQGNSA. The CDR3 spells CASRLLGTSGGRYNEQFF. The CDR3 DNA reads TGTGCCAGCAGGCTGCTGGGGACTAGCGGGGGGCGTTACAATGAGCAGTTCTTC.

The table lists this clone with a count of one. The CDR3 sequence: CSVEGGTRNEKLFF. The DNA for the CDR3 is TGCAGCGTTGAGGGGGGGACTAGGAATGAAAAACTGTTTTTT. The chain uses TRBV29-1 and TRBJ1-4, with D possibly matching TRBD1 (5 bases). The ends were cut back, 3 bases at V and 5 bases at J, with 13 bases in the middle. Germline CDR1 SQVTM, CDR2 ANQGSEA. The CDR3 totals 14 residues.

Notes on this clone: The sample contains more than one DNA sequence encoding this CDR3. This chain links TRBV7-9 with TRBJ2-7; tentative D call: TRBD2 (5 bases). From germline, CDR1 is SEHNR and CDR2 FQNEAQ (reference sequence). CDR3 size: 13 residues. V was cut by 1 base and J by 1 base, with 5 bases left in between. For the CDR3, the DNA is TGTGCCAGCAGCTTAGGGAGGTCCTACGAGCAGTACTTC. Its protein product is CASSLGRSYEQYF.

J is TRBJ2-3 and V is TRBV5-1, with TRBD1 as a possible D gene (7 bases). The CDR3 contains 14 residues. Germline loops: CDR1 SGHRS, CDR2 YFSETQ. V lost 5 bases and J 5 bases, leaving 15 bases between the germline ends. The CDR3 protein is CASRSGDRRDTQYF. The CDR3 bases are TGCGCCAGCAGGTCGGGGGACAGAAGAGATACGCAGTATTTT.

The rearrangement uses TRBV10-3 and TRBJ1-2; a possible D gene is TRBD1 (6 bases). Per germline, CDR1 ENHRY and CDR2 SYGVKD. V was pared by 2 bases and J by 4 bases, with 35 bases between. CDR3 length equals 22 residues. CDR3 amino acids: CAISEPGREGGRLIRTSYGYTF. The CDR3 region has the DNA TGTGCCATCAGTGAGCCTGGGCGGGAGGGGGGCCGCCTCATCAGGACCTCCTATGGCTACACCTTC.

The V call is TRBV6-6, the J call TRBJ1-1; TRBD1 matches at 7 bases. The CDR3 extends over 16 amino acids. Per the germline V gene, CDR1 is MNHNY and CDR2 is SVGAGI (reference sequence). J lost 1 base, V lost 4 bases, and 9 bases had no gene match. CDR3 amino acids: CASSFKQGSPNTEAFF. The CDR3 nucleotides are TGTGCCAGCAGTTTCAAACAGGGGTCCCCGAACACTGAAGCTTTCTTT.

This chain connects TRBV5-6 to TRBJ2-7, with 7 bases identical to TRBD1. The CDR3 loop spans 16 amino acids. CDR1 is SGHDT and CDR2 is YYEEEE in the germline V gene. Unmatched junction bases numbered 9, after V lost 0 bases and J lost 3 bases. CDR3 DNA sequence: TGTGCCAGCAGCTTGGACAGGGGTAAGAATGGCTACGAGCAGTACTTC. This translates into CASSLDRGKNGYEQYF.

V and J are TRBV19 and TRBJ2-5; weak D call: TRBD2 (5 bases). V was shortened by 8 bases and J by 4 bases, with 14 bases between the two germline ends. CDR3 size: 13 residues. In germline, CDR1 is LNHDA, CDR2 SQIVND (reference sequence). The CDR3: CASQGPGRETQYF. CDR3 DNA: TGTGCCAGTCAAGGGCCGGGGAGAGAGACCCAGTACTTC.

The chain combines TRBV18 with TRBJ2-7; 11 bases fit TRBD2. This CDR3 has 18 residues. J lost 5 bases, V lost 3 bases, and 15 bases had no gene match. From germline, CDR1 is KGHSH and CDR2 LQKENI. The CDR3 loop is CASSPMTSGDPTSNEQYF. CDR3 nucleotide sequence: TGTGCCAGCTCACCCATGACTAGCGGGGACCCGACAAGTAACGAGCAGTACTTC.

This clone was counted a few times. The V call is TRBV6-1, the J call TRBJ2-3; TRBD2 matches at 9 bases. V lost 1 base, J lost 14 bases, and 4 bases stayed unmatched. The CDR3 extends over 12 amino acids. Germline CDR1 and CDR2: MNHNS and SASEGT. The chain's CDR3 is CASSEVGGGVYF. CDR3 DNA: TGTGCCAGCAGTGAAGTCGGCGGGGGGGTGTATTTT.

The chain's CDR3 is CASSQPRGRSYNEQFF. CDR3 DNA sequence: TGCGCCAGCAGCCAACCCCGGGGGAGGTCCTACAATGAGCAGTTCTTC. The chain employs TRBV4-3 and TRBJ2-1, with TRBD2 as a possible D gene (6 bases). Germline CDR1 reads LGHNA; CDR2 reads YSLEER. The CDR3 is made up of 16 amino acids. V was clipped by 2 bases and J by 1 base, with 12 bases between them.